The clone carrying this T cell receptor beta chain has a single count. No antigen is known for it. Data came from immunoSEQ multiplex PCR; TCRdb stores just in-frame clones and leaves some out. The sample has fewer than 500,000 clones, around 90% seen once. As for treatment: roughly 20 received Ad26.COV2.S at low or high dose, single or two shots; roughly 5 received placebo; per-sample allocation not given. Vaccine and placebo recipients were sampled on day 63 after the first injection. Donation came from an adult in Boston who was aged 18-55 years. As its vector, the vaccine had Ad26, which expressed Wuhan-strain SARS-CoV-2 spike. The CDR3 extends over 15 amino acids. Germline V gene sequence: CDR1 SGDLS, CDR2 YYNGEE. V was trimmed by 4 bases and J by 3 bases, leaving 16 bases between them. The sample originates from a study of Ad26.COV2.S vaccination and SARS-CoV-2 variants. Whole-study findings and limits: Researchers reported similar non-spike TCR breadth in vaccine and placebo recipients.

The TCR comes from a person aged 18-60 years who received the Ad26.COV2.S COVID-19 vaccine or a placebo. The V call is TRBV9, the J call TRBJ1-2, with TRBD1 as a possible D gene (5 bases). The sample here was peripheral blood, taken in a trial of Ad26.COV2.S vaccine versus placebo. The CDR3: CASSFAGQGDYGYTF. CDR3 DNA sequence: TGTGCCAGCAGCTTCGCCGGGCAGGGTGACTATGGCTACACCTTC.